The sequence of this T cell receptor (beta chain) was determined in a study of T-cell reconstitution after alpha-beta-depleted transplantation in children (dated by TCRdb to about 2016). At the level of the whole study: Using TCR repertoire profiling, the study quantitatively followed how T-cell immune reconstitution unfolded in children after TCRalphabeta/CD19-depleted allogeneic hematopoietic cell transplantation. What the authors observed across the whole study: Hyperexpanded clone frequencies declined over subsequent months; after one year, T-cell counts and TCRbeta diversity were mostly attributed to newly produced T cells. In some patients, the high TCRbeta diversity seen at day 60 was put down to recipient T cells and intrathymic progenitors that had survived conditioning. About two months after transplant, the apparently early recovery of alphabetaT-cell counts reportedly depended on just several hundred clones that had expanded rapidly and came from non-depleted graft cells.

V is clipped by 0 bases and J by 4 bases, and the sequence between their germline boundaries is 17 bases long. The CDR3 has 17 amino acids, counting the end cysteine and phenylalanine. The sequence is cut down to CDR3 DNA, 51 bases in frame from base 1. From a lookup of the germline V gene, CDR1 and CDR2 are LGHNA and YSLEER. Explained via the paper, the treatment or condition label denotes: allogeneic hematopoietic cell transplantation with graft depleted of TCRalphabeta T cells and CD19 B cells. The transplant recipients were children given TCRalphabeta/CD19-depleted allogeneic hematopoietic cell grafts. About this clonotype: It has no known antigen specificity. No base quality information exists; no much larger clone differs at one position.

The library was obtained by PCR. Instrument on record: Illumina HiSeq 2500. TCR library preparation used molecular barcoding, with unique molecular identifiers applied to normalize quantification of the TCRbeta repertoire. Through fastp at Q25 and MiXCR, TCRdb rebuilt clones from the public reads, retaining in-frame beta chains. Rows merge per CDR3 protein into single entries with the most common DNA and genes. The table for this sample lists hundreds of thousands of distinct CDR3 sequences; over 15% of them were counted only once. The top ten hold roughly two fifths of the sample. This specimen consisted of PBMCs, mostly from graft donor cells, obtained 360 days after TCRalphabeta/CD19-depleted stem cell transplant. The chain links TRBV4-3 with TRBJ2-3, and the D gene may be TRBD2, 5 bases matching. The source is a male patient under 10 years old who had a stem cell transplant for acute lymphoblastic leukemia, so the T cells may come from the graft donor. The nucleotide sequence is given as TGCGCCAGCAGCCAAGATACTAGTGGGAGTATGGCAGATACGCAGTATTTT. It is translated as CASSQDTSGSMADTQYF.